The 22 T cell receptor beta chains below all came from one sample that was sequenced in a study of T cell repertoires in cytomegalovirus infection (dated by TCRdb to the late 2010s). The run used an Illumina HiSeq 1500. TCRdb reanalyzed the raw reads on its own, using fastp at Q25 for trimming and MiXCR for clone calling, and kept in-frame beta chains. Rows matching on CDR3 protein sequence are summarized as one entry with the most common DNA and genes. The sample records over 450,000 distinct CDR3 sequences, 11% of which are singletons. In total, the top ten clones hold more than 8.5% of the sample. The source material was PBMCs. The receptors derive from a human donor in good health (CMV status not recorded). Some clones in this sample may be carry-over from other donors' samples.

The chain joins TRBV5-4 to TRBJ1-2; possible D gene TRBD1, 5 bases. Germline CDR1 SGHNT, CDR2 YYREEE (reference sequence). This CDR3 contains 14 residues. The V gene lost 2 bases and the J gene lost 9 bases, with 17 bases spanning the gap. The CDR3, as DNA: TGTGCCAGCAGCTTCGGGCAGGGAGAGTATAGCTACACCTTC. It translates to CASSFGQGEYSYTF. Full variable domain (missing parts from reference TRBV5-4 and TRBJ1-2): ETGVTQSPTHLIKTRGQQVTLRCSSQSGHNTVSWYQQALGQGPQFIFQYYREEENGRGNFPPRFSGLQFPNYSSELNVNALELDDSALYLCASSFGQGEYSYTFGSGTRLTVV.

This clonotype was detected only a few times. V gene TRBV7-6 combines with J gene TRBJ2-1, with 8 bases that match TRBD1. CDR1 is SGHVS, CDR2 FNYEAQ, per germline. V shed 6 bases and J 8 bases; nucleotides not matched to a gene: 9. This CDR3 region has 14 residues. This CDR3 is CASRAGGGGHEQFF. CDR3 DNA: TGTGCCAGCAGGGCAGGGGGCGGAGGGCATGAGCAGTTCTTC. The full variable domain, its missing parts supplied by reference TRBV7-6 and TRBJ2-1, is GAGVSQSPRYKVTKRGQDVALRCDPISGHVSLYWYRQALGQGPEFLTYFNYEAQQDKSGLPNDRFSAERPEGSISTLTIQRTEQRDSAMYRCASRAGGGGHEQFFGPGTRLTVL.

Only a few counts were recorded for this clonotype. The chain carries TRBV4-2 and TRBJ2-7, with D possibly TRBD2 on 6 matching bases. This CDR3 is 15 amino acids long. Trimming pared 5 bases from V and 5 bases from J, leaving 19 bases between. CDR1 and CDR2 (germline): LGHNA, YNFKEQ. The CDR3 here is CASSDPGDQIHEQYF. The CDR3, as DNA: TGTGCCAGCAGCGATCCGGGGGATCAGATCCACGAGCAGTACTTC.

This clonotype has a count of ten or more. The chain joins TRBV18 to TRBJ2-3; maybe TRBD1 (7 bases). The CDR3 totals 15 residues. V was cut by 8 bases and J by 2 bases, with 17 bases left in between. The germline V gene has CDR1 KGHSH and CDR2 LQKENI. Written as DNA, the CDR3 is TGTGCCAGCACCCAAGGAGGGGGCTACACAGATACGCAGTATTTT. This gives the protein CASTQGGGYTDTQYF.

The genes are TRBV29-1 and TRBJ2-5, with TRBD1 identical over 9 bases. Germline V CDR1 and CDR2: SQVTM, ANQGSEA. V lost 5 bases to trimming and J lost 2 bases; unmatched junction nucleotides: 6. This CDR3 spans 14 amino acids. Here the CDR3 DNA reads TGCAGCGTTACGGACAGGGGTCTGCAAGAGACCCAGTACTTC. As protein: CSVTDRGLQETQYF.

The chain joins TRBV5-1 to TRBJ1-1; D is undetermined. The germline V gene encodes CDR1 SGHRS and CDR2 YFSETQ. There are 13 residues in the CDR3. Trimming shortened V by 4 bases and J by 6 bases, and 13 bases separated the two germline ends. The CDR3 DNA reads as TGCGCCAGCAGCGCCCTTGAGAAGGCTGAAGCTTTCTTT. It encodes CASSALEKAEAFF.

This clonotype was detected a few times. The rearrangement uses TRBV6-2 or TRBV6-3 and TRBJ2-7, with no clear D. Germline V gene data show CDR1 as MNHEY and CDR2 as SVGEGT. CDR3 length: 12 residues. V lost 6 bases and J 3 bases, leaving 9 bases between the germline ends. The CDR3 DNA is TGTGCCAGCAGATTTGCGAACTACGAGCAGTACTTC. Its translation: CASRFANYEQYF.

About this clonotype itself: A much larger clone differs from this one at a single base, so this may be a read error. This sequence joins TRBV6-6 and TRBJ1-1, with D tentatively TRBD1 (5 bases). The germline gives CDR1 MNHNY, CDR2 SVGAGI (reference sequence). The CDR3 runs to 16 residues. Trimming left V 1 base short and J 1 base short, with 13 bases between. CDR3 sequence (DNA): TGTGCCAGCAGTTACTTGACTGGCAGGGCGAACACTGAAGCTTTCTTT. Its protein product is CASSYLTGRANTEAFF.

In its sample, this clonotype was seen many times. The genes are TRBV12-3 or TRBV12-4 and TRBJ2-2, with unresolved D. The CDR3 is 11 amino acids. Trimming shortened V by 9 bases and J by 5 bases, and 7 bases separated the two germline ends. The CDR3 sequence is CASYNTGELFF. In nucleotides, the CDR3 is TGTGCCAGTTATAATACCGGGGAGCTGTTTTTT.

Many counts were recorded for this clonotype. The rearrangement links TRBV2 to TRBJ1-5; tentative D call: TRBD1 (6 bases). CDR1 is SNHLY and CDR2 is FYNNEI in the germline V gene. The CDR3 extends over 15 amino acids. Trimming took 2 bases from V and 2 from J, leaving 10 bases between them. CDR3 sequence reads: CASSERGVGNQPQHF. CDR3 nucleotide sequence: TGTGCCAGCAGTGAAAGGGGGGTTGGCAATCAGCCCCAGCATTTT.

In its sample, this clonotype was seen many times. The chain is built from TRBV28 and TRBJ2-2, with TRBD2 matching 8 bases. CDR1 and CDR2 (germline): MDHEN, SYDVKM. The trim removed 6 bases at V and 7 bases at J, leaving 10 bases unmatched. The CDR3 extends over 15 amino acids. As DNA, the CDR3 is TGTGCCAGCAGGTCGGAAGCGGGAGAAAACGGGGAGCTGTTTTTT. Encoded protein: CASRSEAGENGELFF.

This clonotype has more than one count but fewer than ten. This chain uses TRBV10-3 with TRBJ2-1, with 9 bases lining up with TRBD2. Unmatched junction bases numbered 11, after V lost 7 bases and J lost 7 bases. Germline V lookup: CDR1 ENHRY, CDR2 SYGVKD. The CDR3 runs 15 residues. The CDR3 region is CAINMRAGGSNEQFF. The CDR3 DNA follows: TGTGCCATCAATATGAGAGCGGGGGGATCGAATGAGCAGTTCTTC.

This clonotype came up many times. This rearrangement joins TRBV24-1 to TRBJ2-5; 11 bases match TRBD2. Germline V gene lookup returns CDR1 KGHDR and CDR2 SFDVKD. There are 15 residues in the CDR3. V shed 1 base and J 4 bases; nucleotides not matched to a gene: 1. CDR3 loop: CATSDLGLAGETQYF. The CDR3 DNA is TGTGCCACCAGTGATTTAGGACTAGCGGGAGAGACCCAGTACTTC.

This clonotype has a count of ten or more. This rearrangement joins TRBV19 to TRBJ1-2; weak D call: TRBD1 (6 bases). The CDR3 contains 17 residues. Looked up from germline, CDR1 is LNHDA and CDR2 is SQIVND (reference sequence). The germline V and J ends were trimmed by 9 bases and 0 bases, with 23 bases remaining between them. This CDR3 is CASGPGTGQPPNYGYTF. The CDR3 region has the DNA TGTGCCAGCGGGCCGGGTACAGGGCAACCCCCTAACTATGGCTACACCTTC.

This clonotype was counted ten times or more. The genes are TRBV29-1 and TRBJ2-3; 7 bases map to TRBD1. V lost 7 bases, J lost 2 bases, and 6 bases stayed unmatched. The germline gives CDR1 SQVTM, CDR2 ANQGSEA. The CDR3 covers 13 residues. As DNA, the CDR3 is TGCAGCGCCAAAGGACAGGCCACAGATACGCAGTATTTT. Translated: CSAKGQATDTQYF.

The chain is built from TRBV11-2 and TRBJ2-1; D remains ambiguous. The CDR3 length is 15 residues. V was cut by 3 bases and J by 10 bases, with 19 bases left in between. In germline, CDR1 is SGHAT, CDR2 FQNNGV. Here the CDR3 reads CASSLLDPNLQEQFF. The CDR3, as DNA: TGTGCCAGCAGCTTGCTGGACCCGAACCTTCAGGAGCAGTTCTTC.

The CDR3 loop reads CASSLNGEAFF. Here the CDR3 DNA reads TGTGCCAGCAGCCTAAACGGTGAAGCTTTCTTT. This chain joins TRBV13 and TRBJ1-1, with no clear D. Trimming took 5 bases from V and 7 from J, leaving 8 bases between them. Germline V CDR1 and CDR2: PRHDT, FYEKMQ (reference sequence). The CDR3 runs 11 residues.

V and J are TRBV20-1 and TRBJ1-3; D not certain. This CDR3 has 14 amino acids. The V end lost 0 bases, the J end lost 0 bases, and 6 bases lay between the germline ends. Germline CDR1 and CDR2: DFQATT and SNEGSKA (reference sequence). As DNA, the CDR3 is TGCAGTGCTAGAGATTCCCGCTCTGGAAACACCATATATTTT. Translated, it gives CSARDSRSGNTIYF.

The CDR3 here is CSASTGGRLSYTF. The CDR3 DNA reads as TGCAGTGCTAGCACAGGGGGAAGGCTGAGCTACACCTTC. The chain employs TRBV20-1 and TRBJ1-2; 8 bases are a match to TRBD1. The trim removed 3 bases at V and 9 bases at J, leaving 9 bases unmatched. CDR3 length: 13 residues. Per germline, CDR1 DFQATT and CDR2 SNEGSKA (reference sequence).

This clonotype was observed many times. V is TRBV28 and J is TRBJ2-5; TRBD1 aligns across 7 bases. Trimming took 2 bases from V and 6 from J; bases not matched to a gene: 9. The CDR3 has 15 residues. Germline assignment: CDR1 MDHEN and CDR2 SYDVKM. CDR3 amino acids: CASSLIYRGEQTQYF. The CDR3 nucleotides read TGTGCCAGCAGTTTAATCTACAGGGGCGAACAGACCCAGTACTTC. The variable domain in full, completed from reference TRBV28 and TRBJ2-5, reads DVKVTQSSRYLVKRTGEKVFLECVQDMDHENMFWYRQDPGLGLRLIYFSYDVKMKEKGDIPEGYSVSREKKERFSLILESASTNQTSMYLCASSLIYRGEQTQYFGPGTRLLVL.

This clonotype occurred many times. This CDR3 is CASTQAGAGYTF. The CDR3 region has the DNA TGTGCCAGCACCCAGGCGGGGGCTGGCTACACCTTC. The V and J genes are TRBV6-2 or TRBV6-3 and TRBJ1-2, with a weak D call TRBD1 (6 bases). CDR3 length: 12 residues. Per the germline V gene, CDR1 is MNHEY and CDR2 is SVGEGT. The V gene lost 7 bases and the J gene lost 7 bases, with 13 bases spanning the gap.

This clonotype occurred many times. The CDR3 nucleotides read TGTGCCAGCAGCTTCCGAATGGCCACTCACCACTATGGCTACACCTTC. It codes for CASSFRMATHHYGYTF. V is TRBV5-4 and J is TRBJ1-2; D gene ambiguous. Germline CDR1 SGHNT, CDR2 YYREEE (reference sequence). The CDR3 runs 16 residues. Trimming removed 2 bases from V and 3 bases from J, with 17 bases in between. Together with reference TRBV5-4 and TRBJ1-2, the CDR3 gives the full variable domain: ETGVTQSPTHLIKTRGQQVTLRCSSQSGHNTVSWYQQALGQGPQFIFQYYREEENGRGNFPPRFSGLQFPNYSSELNVNALELDDSALYLCASSFRMATHHYGYTFGSGTRLTVV.